This T cell receptor (beta chain) was identified during a study of identical twins. CDR1 and CDR2 (germline): DFQATT, SNEGSKA (reference sequence). This CDR3 comprises 14 residues. V lost 2 bases, J lost 9 bases, and 14 bases lay in between. TCRdb re-called the 5' RACE reads with MiXCR, one entry per CDR3 protein. Of hundreds of thousands of distinct CDR3 sequences listed, about 7% were seen once; the top ten hold 3% to 4%. This clonotype has just a few counts. These data were also filed under a second study, of yellow fever vaccine responses in identical twins.

The J gene is TRBJ1-6, the V gene TRBV20-1; D call uncertain. The receptor's source is a young woman in good health. Source material: memory (CD45RO+) T cells sorted from blood. DNA of the CDR3: TGCAGTGCTAGACCGTCGGCCTCGGGTTCACCCCTCCACTTT. Translation: CSARPSASGSPLHF.